Listed below are T cell receptor beta chains from one sample, sequenced in a study of cytomegalovirus exposure and HLA in healthy donors. Sequencing was performed with immunoSEQ multiplex PCR; in TCRdb, only in-frame clones are kept and a portion is missing. The table records about 130,000 clones, approximately 82% of them present only once. The sequenced sample consisted of PBMCs. These receptors originate from a boy aged 2 to 10 in good health and CMV-seronegative. The CDR3 runs from the conserved cysteine through the conserved F or W. A D gene is named only where the DNA matches it firmly. Where a row states a size, it is once, few, many or the class of an expanded clone; other rows omit it.

D gene: .
clone size: few
J gene: TRBJ2-3
V gene: TRBV6-1
CDR3 DNA: TGTGCCAGCAGTGAAGTACAGGGCGGCACAGATACGCAGTATTTT
CDR3 protein: CASSEVQGGTDTQYF

D gene: .
clone size: .
J gene: TRBJ2-2
V gene: TRBV7-3
CDR3 DNA: TGTGCCAGCAGTTTCACTGGGACACGCGGGTCCGGGGAGCTGTTTTTT
CDR3 protein: CASSFTGTRGSGELFF

D gene: .
clone size: .
J gene: TRBJ1-6
V gene: TRBV9
CDR3 DNA: TGTGCCAGCAGCAACTCCGTCGGGGGTAGGAATTCACCCCTCCACTTT
CDR3 protein: CASSNSVGGRNSPLHF

D gene: TRBD1
clone size: .
J gene: TRBJ1-2
V gene: TRBV9
CDR3 DNA: TGTGCCAGCAGCCGGACAGGGTTGTTTTACGGCTACACCTTC
CDR3 protein: CASSRTGLFYGYTF

D gene: .
clone size: .
J gene: TRBJ2-1
V gene: TRBV6-1
CDR3 DNA: TGTGCCAGCAGTGAATATATCCGGGATGGCAATGAGCAGTTCTTC
CDR3 protein: CASSEYIRDGNEQFF

D gene: TRBD2
clone size: .
J gene: TRBJ2-3
V gene: TRBV7-3
CDR3 DNA: TGTGCCAGCAGCGCCCCCGGGACTAGAGCCTCAGATACGCAGTATTTT
CDR3 protein: CASSAPGTRASDTQYF

D gene: .
clone size: once
J gene: TRBJ2-3
V gene: TRBV4-1
CDR3 DNA: TGCGCCAGCAGCCAAGATTCGGCGGGGCTGAACACAGATACGCAGTATTTT
CDR3 protein: CASSQDSAGLNTDTQYF

D gene: TRBD1
clone size: .
J gene: TRBJ2-3
V gene: TRBV30
CDR3 DNA: TGTGCCTGGAGGCAACAGGGGTCAGATACGCAGTATTTT
CDR3 protein: CAWRQQGSDTQYF

D gene: TRBD1
clone size: .
J gene: TRBJ1-1
V gene: TRBV7-2
CDR3 DNA: TGTGCCAGCAGGGCAGGGGGTCGCACTGAAGCTTTCTTT
CDR3 protein: CASRAGGRTEAFF

D gene: .
clone size: .
J gene: TRBJ2-7
V gene: TRBV5-8
CDR3 DNA: TGTGCCAGCAGCCTCCTCTGGACAGATACCTACGAGCAGTACTTC
CDR3 protein: CASSLLWTDTYEQYF

D gene: TRBD1
clone size: .
J gene: TRBJ1-1
V gene: TRBV6-1
CDR3 DNA: TGTGCCAGCAGTGAACCCTCTGACAGGGCCACTGAAGCTTTCTTT
CDR3 protein: CASSEPSDRATEAFF

D gene: TRBD2
clone size: .
J gene: TRBJ2-1
V gene: TRBV7-8
CDR3 DNA: TGTGCCAGCAGCTTAGCTCCCACTTTAGCGGGAGGGAGCGAAAATGAGCAGTTCTTC
CDR3 protein: CASSLAPTLAGGSENEQFF

D gene: TRBD1
clone size: .
J gene: TRBJ2-7
V gene: TRBV15
CDR3 DNA: TGTGCCACCAGCAGCCTCACAGGGGGCTACGAGCAGTACTTC
CDR3 protein: CATSSLTGGYEQYF

D gene: .
clone size: .
J gene: TRBJ1-1
V gene: TRBV6-5
CDR3 DNA: TGTGCCAGCCTGGGGGGAAGGTTCACTGAAGCTTTCTTT
CDR3 protein: CASLGGRFTEAFF

D gene: .
clone size: .
J gene: TRBJ1-2
V gene: TRBV7-8
CDR3 DNA: TGTGCCAGCAGCTTGCGTACGGCAGGGGAATCTCTCTTCTCAGGTTATGGCTACACCTTC
CDR3 protein: CASSLRTAGESLFSGYGYTF

D gene: .
clone size: .
J gene: TRBJ1-2
V gene: TRBV30
CDR3 DNA: TGTGCCTGGGCGGGACCGGGTCTGAGCTACACCTTC
CDR3 protein: CAWAGPGLSYTF

D gene: TRBD1
clone size: .
J gene: TRBJ1-6
V gene: TRBV19
CDR3 DNA: TGTGCCAGTAGTATATTTCAGGCGGGAGGACAGGGGGCCTATTCACCCCTCCACTTT
CDR3 protein: CASSIFQAGGQGAYSPLHF

D gene: .
clone size: .
J gene: TRBJ1-4
V gene: TRBV19
CDR3 DNA: TGTGCCAGTAGACCCCAGGGGATGGCAAAACTGTTTTTT
CDR3 protein: CASRPQGMAKLFF

D gene: .
clone size: .
J gene: TRBJ2-7
V gene: TRBV12-5
CDR3 DNA: TGTGCTAGTGGCTCCCCGGTTAGCCCGCCCCGGGTTAGCTCCTACGAGCAGTACTTC
CDR3 protein: CASGSPVSPPRVSSYEQYF

D gene: .
clone size: .
J gene: TRBJ1-3
V gene: TRBV9
CDR3 DNA: TGTGCCAGCAGCGTATCTCCCCGGGACACTTCCTCTGGAAACACCATATATTTT
CDR3 protein: CASSVSPRDTSSGNTIYF

D gene: .
clone size: .
J gene: TRBJ1-2
V gene: TRBV29-1
CDR3 DNA: TGCAGCGCCTACGGGGGACGTGTCTATGGCTACACCTTC
CDR3 protein: CSAYGGRVYGYTF

D gene: .
clone size: .
J gene: TRBJ1-2
V gene: TRBV19
CDR3 DNA: TGTGCCAGTAGTAATCAGGGGTATGATGGCTACACCTTC
CDR3 protein: CASSNQGYDGYTF

D gene: .
clone size: .
J gene: TRBJ2-1
V gene: TRBV5-1
CDR3 DNA: TGCGCCAGCAGAGGAGGGGGCTTTCTCTACAATGAGCAGTTCTTC
CDR3 protein: CASRGGGFLYNEQFF

D gene: .
clone size: .
J gene: TRBJ1-5
V gene: TRBV2
CDR3 DNA: TGTGCCAGCAGACTCCGGGACAACAGCAATCAGCCCCAGCATTTT
CDR3 protein: CASRLRDNSNQPQHF

D gene: TRBD1
clone size: .
J gene: TRBJ1-1
V gene: TRBV6-6
CDR3 DNA: TGTGCCATCCAGACAGGGCGGACGAACACTGAAGCTTTCTTT
CDR3 protein: CAIQTGRTNTEAFF

D gene: .
clone size: .
J gene: TRBJ1-1
V gene: TRBV29-1
CDR3 DNA: TGCAGCGTTTTGGTCAGATTGAACACTGAAGCTTTCTTT
CDR3 protein: CSVLVRLNTEAFF

D gene: .
clone size: .
J gene: TRBJ1-5
V gene: TRBV6-5
CDR3 DNA: TGTGCCAGCACGAACTCAGGGATTCATCAGCCCCAGCATTTT
CDR3 protein: CASTNSGIHQPQHF

D gene: .
clone size: .
J gene: TRBJ1-1
V gene: TRBV9
CDR3 DNA: TGTGCCAGCAGCGTAGCCCCGACAGGTTTGAACACTGAAGCTTTCTTT
CDR3 protein: CASSVAPTGLNTEAFF

D gene: TRBD2
clone size: .
J gene: TRBJ2-1
V gene: TRBV12-5
CDR3 DNA: TGTGCTAGTGGGGTGGGCGGGAGAAGGGGTGAGCAGTTCTTC
CDR3 protein: CASGVGGRRGEQFF

D gene: TRBD1
clone size: .
J gene: TRBJ2-2
V gene: TRBV11-2
CDR3 DNA: TGTGCCAGCAGCTTACCCCCAGGGGGCTTTGTCCGGGAGCTGTTTTTT
CDR3 protein: CASSLPPGGFVRELFF

D gene: .
clone size: once
J gene: TRBJ1-2
V gene: TRBV10-3
CDR3 DNA: TGTGCCATCAGTGAGTCAACAGGGCTTGGCTACACCTTC
CDR3 protein: CAISESTGLGYTF

D gene: TRBD1
clone size: once
J gene: TRBJ1-5
V gene: TRBV19
CDR3 DNA: TGTGCCAGTAGTATGGTGACAGGGGGGAGCTATCAGCCCCAGCATTTT
CDR3 protein: CASSMVTGGSYQPQHF

D gene: .
clone size: .
J gene: TRBJ2-3
V gene: TRBV27
CDR3 DNA: TGTGCCAGCAGACAGAACACAGATACGCAGTATTTT
CDR3 protein: CASRQNTDTQYF

D gene: .
clone size: once
J gene: TRBJ1-2
V gene: TRBV30
CDR3 DNA: TGTGCCTGGAACAGCTATTCCCCGTCTAACTATGGCTACACCTTC
CDR3 protein: CAWNSYSPSNYGYTF

D gene: .
clone size: once
J gene: TRBJ2-5
V gene: TRBV4-3
CDR3 DNA: TGCGCCAGCAGCCAAGAGGTCACGGGTCTGGGTGAAGAGACCCAGTACTTC
CDR3 protein: CASSQEVTGLGEETQYF

D gene: .
clone size: .
J gene: TRBJ2-1
V gene: TRBV21-1
CDR3 DNA: TGTGCCAGCAGCAATGGGCTAGCGGGATACAATGAGCAGTTCTTC
CDR3 protein: CASSNGLAGYNEQFF

D gene: TRBD1
clone size: few
J gene: TRBJ1-1
V gene: TRBV10-3
CDR3 DNA: TGTGCCATCAGTGGCGGGACAGGTGATAACTTGAACACTGAAGCTTTCTTT
CDR3 protein: CAISGGTGDNLNTEAFF

D gene: .
clone size: few
J gene: TRBJ1-1
V gene: TRBV18
CDR3 DNA: TGTGCCAGCTCACGAACTACGAACACTGAAGCTTTCTTT
CDR3 protein: CASSRTTNTEAFF

D gene: TRBD1
clone size: .
J gene: TRBJ1-1
V gene: TRBV7-6
CDR3 DNA: TGTGCCAGCAGCTTAGCGAGGGGGCGGAACACTGAAGCTTTCTTT
CDR3 protein: CASSLARGRNTEAFF

D gene: TRBD1
clone size: .
J gene: TRBJ1-2
V gene: TRBV28
CDR3 DNA: TGTGCCAGCAGTGTTAGGGGGCTGGGCTATGGCTACACCTTC
CDR3 protein: CASSVRGLGYGYTF

D gene: TRBD1
clone size: .
J gene: TRBJ1-2
V gene: TRBV27
CDR3 DNA: TGTGCCAGCAGTTTATTACGGGACAGTGGCCCAACGGGTGGCTACACCTTC
CDR3 protein: CASSLLRDSGPTGGYTF

D gene: .
clone size: .
J gene: TRBJ1-1
V gene: TRBV5-1
CDR3 DNA: TGCGCCAGCAGCCCCGCAGGACAACTTAACACTGAAGCTTTCTTT
CDR3 protein: CASSPAGQLNTEAFF

D gene: .
clone size: .
J gene: TRBJ2-6
V gene: TRBV10-3
CDR3 DNA: TGTGCCATCACGCCAGGTTTCTCTGGGGCCAACGTCCTGACTTTC
CDR3 protein: CAITPGFSGANVLTF

D gene: TRBD2
clone size: .
J gene: TRBJ2-2
V gene: TRBV6-4
CDR3 DNA: TGTGCCAGCAGCGAGGGACTAGCGGGGGTGACCGGGGAGCTGTTTTTT
CDR3 protein: CASSEGLAGVTGELFF

D gene: TRBD1
clone size: .
J gene: TRBJ2-3
V gene: TRBV5-1
CDR3 DNA: TGCGCCAGCAGCCCCGGACAGGGTCGCACAGATACGCAGTATTTT
CDR3 protein: CASSPGQGRTDTQYF